The 2 T cell receptor beta chains below were found in one sample sequenced in a study of shared clonotypes between healthy human individuals. Profiling relied on immunoSEQ multiplex PCR, and the TCRdb table lists in-frame clones only, not all of them. This table holds over 1.5 million clones, approximately 98% found once. Sequenced sample: naive CD4+ T cells sorted from blood. Regarding subset: CD45RA+ positively selected. These receptors were obtained from a man aged 30 to 39 in good health.

This clone was found once. The rearrangement uses TRBV7-6 and TRBJ1-4; weak D call: TRBD1 (5 bases). V was shortened by 3 bases and J by 3 bases, with 11 bases between the two germline ends. This CDR3 is 15 amino acids long. Germline-derived CDR1 and CDR2 are SGHVS and FNYEAQ. CDR3 sequence: CASSLAGNPNEKLFF. The CDR3 region has the DNA TGTGCCAGCAGCTTGGCAGGGAATCCTAATGAAAAACTGTTTTTT.

This chain links TRBV18 with TRBJ1-5, with D maybe TRBD1 (5 bases). Germline CDR1 and CDR2: KGHSH and LQKENI. The length of the CDR3 is 13 residues. V was shortened by 6 bases and J by 9 bases, with 15 bases between the two germline ends. The CDR3 DNA reads as TGTGCCAGCTCCACTCTGAGGGGACCGCCCCAGCATTTT. This translates into CASSTLRGPPQHF.